The 7 T cell receptor beta chains in this list originate from one sample, sequenced in a study of blood T cell repertoires in COVID-19. Profiling relied on immunoSEQ multiplex PCR, and the TCRdb table lists in-frame clones only, not all of them. This table holds 70,000 to 80,000 clones, over 80% found once. The sequencing sample was made of peripheral blood. These TCRs come from a woman older than 75 with acute or convalescent COVID-19.

The V and J genes are TRBV12-3 or TRBV12-4 and TRBJ2-3; D ambiguous. There are 13 residues in the CDR3. V lost 4 bases to trimming and J lost 3 bases, with 8 bases between them. CDR3 protein: CASSYPGTDTQYF. DNA of the CDR3: TGTGCCAGCAGTTACCCCGGGACAGATACGCAGTATTTT.

V is TRBV5-1 and J is TRBJ2-3; D unresolved. CDR1 and CDR2 from the germline V gene are SGHRS and YFSETQ. Deletions cut 4 bases from V and 0 bases from J, with 12 bases between. The CDR3 extends over 15 amino acids. CDR3 nucleotides: TGCGCCAGCAGCGCCCTTGGCAGAAGCACAGATACGCAGTATTTT. Its protein is CASSALGRSTDTQYF.

This chain uses TRBV5-1 with TRBJ2-7; possible D gene TRBD2, 5 bases. Germline lookup yields CDR1 SGHRS and CDR2 YFSETQ. Trimming removed 4 bases from V and 1 base from J, with 18 bases in between. The CDR3 is 16 residues long. For the CDR3, the DNA is TGCGCCAGCAGCCTGCAAACGGGGTCAATATCCTACGAGCAGTACTTC. It translates to CASSLQTGSISYEQYF.

The chain combines TRBV29-1 with TRBJ1-1; D may be TRBD1 (6 bases). Deletions cut 5 bases from V and 0 bases from J, with 13 bases between. Germline values: CDR1 SQVTM, CDR2 ANQGSEA. The CDR3 has 14 amino acids. CDR3 sequence reads: CSVWVQGMNTEAFF. The CDR3 DNA is TGCAGCGTTTGGGTGCAGGGGATGAACACTGAAGCTTTCTTT.

This chain links TRBV7-3 with TRBJ2-1; 10 bases are a match to TRBD2. CDR1 is SGHTA, CDR2 FQGTGA, per germline. The CDR3 covers 14 residues. The junction had 7 bases not matched to a gene; V was cut back by 6 bases and J by 8 bases. The CDR3 region is CASSSAGGPHEQFF. For the CDR3, the DNA is TGTGCCAGCAGTTCAGCGGGAGGGCCACATGAGCAGTTCTTC.

The V call is TRBV19, the J call TRBJ2-2; perhaps TRBD1 as D (5 bases). The CDR3 length is 14 residues. The germline V and J ends were trimmed by 6 bases and 1 base, with 9 bases remaining between them. Germline-derived CDR1 and CDR2 are LNHDA and SQIVND (reference sequence). In nucleotides, the CDR3 is TGTGCCAGTAGAGCAGGGATGAACACCGGGGAGCTGTTTTTT. Its protein product is CASRAGMNTGELFF.

This chain uses TRBV25-1 with TRBJ2-7; D remains unclear. The germline gives CDR1 MGHDK, CDR2 SYGVNS. The CDR3 extends over 10 amino acids. The germline V and J ends were trimmed by 8 bases and 4 bases, with 6 bases remaining between them. For the CDR3, the DNA is TGTGCCAGCCCTAAATACGAGCAGTACTTC. The encoded protein is CASPKYEQYF.